This T cell receptor beta chain was captured by sequencing in a study of cytomegalovirus exposure and HLA in healthy donors. The overall study: In an early release, HLA-typed donors contributed tens of millions of unique TCR sequences. Study conclusions and caveats: Being indistinguishable, some V segments were excluded, TRBV6-2 and TRBV6-3 among them.

CDR1 is LNHDA, CDR2 SQIVND, per germline (reference sequence). Trimming shortened V by 4 bases and J by 6 bases, and 7 bases separated the two germline ends. This CDR3 has 12 residues. A remark on this clone: Antigen: not known.

Researchers ran the PCR with 60 Vbeta and 13 Jbeta primers. Method: immunoSEQ multiplex PCR; TCRdb's copy keeps in-frame clones and lacks some. This table has fewer than 200,000 clones, more than 80% appearing once. Sequencing was performed on PBMCs. The chain employs TRBV19 and TRBJ1-5; TRBD1 is a possible D gene (5 bases). This receptor was identified in a woman aged 25 to 39 in good health and CMV-seropositive. The CDR3 DNA sequence: TGTGCCAGTAGTAGGGGCGGTCAGCCCCAGCATTTT. This encodes CASSRGGQPQHF.